This T cell receptor beta chain was obtained from a study of lymphopenia after photon versus proton radiotherapy. V shed 4 bases and J 2 bases; nucleotides not matched to a gene: 9. The CDR3 is made up of 16 amino acids. In germline, CDR1 is SGHNT, CDR2 YYREEE (reference sequence). Method: immunoSEQ multiplex PCR; TCRdb's copy keeps in-frame clones and lacks some. The sample has some 41,000 clones, approximately 86% seen once. The V call is TRBV5-4, the J call TRBJ2-7; 10 positions match TRBD2. The clonotype comes from a woman in her seventies with pancreatic cancer. Some clones in this sample may be carry-over from other donors' samples. This specimen was peripheral blood, taken from a patient treated with proton-based radiotherapy. The CDR3 region has the DNA TGTGCCAGCAGCCCACAACTAGCGGGGTTGACCTACGAGCAGTACTTC. As protein: CASSPQLAGLTYEQYF.